The 27 T cell receptor beta chains below all came from one sample that was sequenced in a study of blood T cell repertoires in COVID-19. Profiled with immunoSEQ multiplex PCR; TCRdb holds only in-frame clones, not every one. The table shows 90,000 to 140,000 clones, with around 76% occurring only once. Source material: peripheral blood. Receptor source: a woman in her 70s with acute or convalescent COVID-19.

The rearrangement uses TRBV4-2 and TRBJ2-5; 11 bases match TRBD2. CDR3 length: 20 residues. The germline V gene has CDR1 LGHNA and CDR2 YNFKEQ. Trimming took 0 bases from V and 6 from J; bases not matched to a gene: 18. The CDR3 is CASSQDAPSSSSGGTKTQYF. CDR3 nucleotide sequence: TGTGCCAGCAGCCAAGATGCCCCTTCGTCTTCTAGCGGGGGGACGAAGACCCAGTACTTC.

This chain connects TRBV24-1 to TRBJ2-1; D perhaps matches TRBD2 (5 bases). Trimming removed 7 bases at V and 8 bases at J, with 8 bases between. The CDR3 spans 11 residues. Germline V lookup: CDR1 KGHDR, CDR2 SFDVKD. CDR3 DNA sequence: TGTGCCACCAGCCAGAGGGATGAGCAGTTCTTC. Translating gives CATSQRDEQFF.

This clone was observed once. The J gene is TRBJ2-7, the V gene TRBV11-2, with a possible D match to TRBD1 (6 bases). Germline CDR1 SGHAT, CDR2 FQNNGV. The CDR3 length is 13 residues. V lost 5 bases to trimming and J lost 7 bases, with 15 bases between them. The CDR3 DNA sequence: TGTGCCAGCAGCCAGGACAGTTTCGCGGAGCAGTACTTC. Protein: CASSQDSFAEQYF.

The rearrangement joins TRBV9 to TRBJ2-3; D may be TRBD2 (5 bases). The ends were cut back, 0 bases at V and 6 bases at J, with 5 bases in the middle. CDR3 size: 12 residues. Germline CDR1 SGDLS, CDR2 YYNGEE. The CDR3 region is CASSVGGDTQYF. The DNA of the CDR3 is TGTGCCAGCAGCGTAGGAGGGGATACGCAGTATTTT.

The gene calls are TRBV5-4 and TRBJ2-5; 9 nucleotides align to TRBD2. With 4 bases clipped from V and 1 base from J, the junction kept 5 bases outside the gene matches. The CDR3 length is 15 residues. Germline V gives CDR1 SGHNT, CDR2 YYREEE (reference sequence). The CDR3 protein is CASSPQRGAQETQYF. CDR3 in DNA: TGTGCCAGCAGCCCCCAGCGGGGGGCCCAAGAGACCCAGTACTTC.

Comment on this clone: A read error may account for a junction end that differs from germline. The chain has TRBV4-2 and TRBJ2-7; 8 nucleotides align to TRBD1. The CDR3 contains 13 residues. CDR1 is LGHNA and CDR2 is YNFKEQ in the germline V gene. The DNA for the CDR3 is TGTGCCAGCAGCCAAGATCGCCTGGACAGGGTAAACTTC. Translated, it gives CASSQDRLDRVNF.

The CDR3 bases are TGTGCCAGCAGTTCGGGGATGGATGGCTATGGCTACACCTTC. It yields the protein CASSSGMDGYGYTF. This chain uses TRBV28 with TRBJ1-2, with D uncertain. Per the germline V gene, CDR1 is MDHEN and CDR2 is SYDVKM. CDR3 length: 14 residues. V was pared by 4 bases and J by 4 bases, with 13 bases between.

This sequence joins TRBV5-1 and TRBJ1-5; D possibly corresponds to TRBD1 (6 bases). This CDR3 contains 15 residues. In germline, CDR1 is SGHRS, CDR2 YFSETQ. V was pared by 1 base and J by 4 bases, with 12 bases between. This chain's CDR3 is CASSLSGVGNQPQHF. CDR3 DNA sequence: TGCGCCAGCAGCTTGTCAGGGGTCGGGAATCAGCCCCAGCATTTT.

The chain combines TRBV3-1 (or the pseudogene TRBV3-2) with TRBJ2-3, with D maybe TRBD1 (6 bases). The CDR3 consists of 14 residues. Germline V CDR1 and CDR2: LGHDT, YNNKEL (reference sequence). V lost 2 bases to trimming and J lost 5 bases, with 11 bases between them. CDR3 protein: CASSQRGRGDTQYF. In DNA form, the CDR3 reads TGTGCCAGCAGCCAAAGGGGCAGGGGAGATACGCAGTATTTT.

This clone was counted only a few times. The V call is TRBV7-2, the J call TRBJ1-5, with a weak D call TRBD1 (5 bases). Germline V gene sequence: CDR1 SGHTA, CDR2 FQGNSA. V dropped 6 bases and J dropped 6 bases, with 18 bases sitting between them. The CDR3 has 15 amino acids. This CDR3 is CASSGRQGGGQPQHF. CDR3 bases: TGTGCCAGCAGTGGGAGGCAGGGCGGAGGTCAGCCCCAGCATTTT.

The V call is TRBV3-1 (or the pseudogene TRBV3-2), the J call TRBJ1-2; 9 positions match TRBD1. With 1 base clipped from V and 8 bases from J, the junction kept 11 bases outside the gene matches. The CDR3 is 16 residues long. Germline CDR1 is LGHDT and CDR2 is YNNKEL (reference sequence). Written as DNA, the CDR3 is TGTGCCAGCAGCCAAGCGGGGGGACAGGGAGCGTCCGGCTACACCTTC. This translates into CASSQAGGQGASGYTF.

Many counts were recorded for this clone. The chain joins TRBV28 to TRBJ1-2; no clear D gene. The germline V and J ends were trimmed by 4 bases and 1 base, with 4 bases remaining between them. Germline CDR1 and CDR2: MDHEN and SYDVKM. CDR3 length: 12 amino acids. The CDR3 DNA sequence: TGTGCCAGCAGTTCCAATAACTATGGCTACACCTTC. It codes for CASSSNNYGYTF.

CDR3 DNA: TGTGCCAGCGCCACACCTCTTGGCCTAGACTATCAGCCCCAGCATTTT. It specifies CASATPLGLDYQPQHF. The chain carries TRBV14 and TRBJ1-5; no clear D gene. CDR1 and CDR2 (germline): SGHDN, FVKESK. The CDR3 runs 16 residues. V shed 8 bases and J shed 5 bases, with 22 bases lying between them.

This clone was seen only a few times. The V gene is TRBV12-3 or TRBV12-4, the J gene TRBJ2-7; weak D call: TRBD1 (5 bases). CDR3 length: 13 amino acids. Trimming cost V 4 bases and J 2 bases, with 9 bases left between them. CDR3 sequence: CASSYGRAYEQYF. As DNA, the CDR3 is TGTGCCAGCAGTTATGGCAGGGCCTACGAGCAGTACTTC.

This clone has a handful of counts. The chain has TRBV28 and TRBJ1-2; 7 positions agree with TRBD1. Unmatched junction bases numbered 9, after V lost 4 bases and J lost 10 bases. The CDR3 sequence is 13 residues long. CDR1 and CDR2 from the germline V gene are MDHEN and SYDVKM. The CDR3 coding sequence is TGTGCCAGCAGTTCGAGGGGGCTGGACGACTACACCTTC. Encoded protein: CASSSRGLDDYTF.

This clone has a handful of counts. The rearrangement joins TRBV27 to TRBJ1-1; 7 bases map to TRBD1. Germline values: CDR1 MNHEY, CDR2 SMNVEV (reference sequence). CDR3 length equals 15 residues. The V segment lost 5 bases and the J segment 1 base; nucleotides outside the gene matches: 7. CDR3 nucleotide sequence: TGTGCCAGCAGTCCCGCGGGACAGAGGAACACTGAAGCTTTCTTT. Its translation is CASSPAGQRNTEAFF.

The V call is TRBV14, the J call TRBJ2-2; maybe TRBD1 (5 bases). The CDR3 sequence is 15 residues long. From germline, CDR1 is SGHDN and CDR2 FVKESK. Trimming left V 2 bases short and J 4 bases short, with 11 bases between. CDR3: CASSQQGGFTGELFF. Here the CDR3 DNA reads TGTGCCAGCAGCCAACAGGGCGGATTCACCGGGGAGCTGTTTTTT.

The gene calls are TRBV10-2 and TRBJ2-1; a possible D gene is TRBD1 (5 bases). The germline V gene has CDR1 WSHSY and CDR2 SAAADI. The V end was cut by 4 bases, the J end by 9 bases, with 13 bases between. This CDR3 is built from 13 residues. The CDR3 DNA reads TGCGCCAGCAGTGGACGGACCCAGGGTGAGCAGTTCTTC. Translated: CASSGRTQGEQFF.

The chain combines TRBV19 with TRBJ2-1; 8 nucleotides line up with TRBD1. With 6 bases clipped from V and 6 bases from J, the junction kept 10 bases outside the gene matches. The CDR3 has 15 residues. CDR1 is LNHDA and CDR2 is SQIVND in the germline V gene (reference sequence). CDR3 sequence: CASRPGQVNINEQFF. The CDR3 nucleotides are TGTGCCAGTAGGCCGGGACAGGTGAACATCAATGAGCAGTTCTTC.

A remark on this clone: Other nucleotide sequences from this sample produce the same CDR3. The rearrangement joins TRBV19 to TRBJ1-1, with 11 bases that match TRBD1. The CDR3 has 13 residues. Germline CDR1 reads LNHDA; CDR2 reads SQIVND (reference sequence). Unmatched junction bases numbered 7, after V lost 5 bases and J lost 11 bases. The CDR3 region has the DNA TGTGCCAGTAGTCCCGGACAGGGGGCTCGGGCTTTCTTT. Protein sequence: CASSPGQGARAFF.

This sequence joins TRBV27 and TRBJ2-3, with D tentatively TRBD2 (6 bases). Trimming cost V 6 bases and J 4 bases, with 20 bases left between them. The germline CDR1 and CDR2 sequences are MNHEY and SMNVEV (reference sequence). The CDR3 covers 16 residues. CDR3 coding DNA: TGTGCCAGCAGATCCCAAAGGGCGGGGACGGCAGATACGCAGTATTTT. Translated, it gives CASRSQRAGTADTQYF.

The chain carries TRBV5-1 and TRBJ2-3; D perhaps matches TRBD1 (6 bases). The germline V gene has CDR1 SGHRS and CDR2 YFSETQ. The ends were cut back, 1 base at V and 1 base at J, with 10 bases in the middle. The CDR3 is 15 residues long. In DNA, the CDR3 is TGCGCCAGCAGCTTGTTGACAGGCCGCACAGATACGCAGTATTTT. This codes for CASSLLTGRTDTQYF.

Note on this clone: Other nucleotide sequences from this sample produce the same CDR3. The CDR3 loop reads CASSFGQIYGYTF. The CDR3 DNA is TGTGCCAGCAGTTTTGGACAGATCTATGGCTACACCTTC. The chain joins TRBV12-3 or TRBV12-4 to TRBJ1-2; possible D gene TRBD1, 6 bases. The length of the CDR3 is 13 residues. Trimming shortened V by 3 bases and J by 4 bases, and 9 bases separated the two germline ends.

This clone was detected once. The chain carries TRBV6-2 or TRBV6-3 and TRBJ2-3, with a possible D match to TRBD2 (6 bases). Deletions cut 2 bases from V and 1 base from J, with 10 bases between. This CDR3 contains 15 residues. Germline loops: CDR1 MNHEY, CDR2 SVGEGT. CDR3: CASSYAGGRTDTQYF. The CDR3 coding sequence is TGTGCCAGCAGTTACGCCGGGGGTCGCACAGATACGCAGTATTTT.

The J gene is TRBJ2-1, the V gene TRBV5-1; TRBD1 is a possible D gene (5 bases). Per germline, CDR1 SGHRS and CDR2 YFSETQ. This CDR3 spans 15 amino acids. The V and J ends lost 0 bases and 10 bases respectively, with 17 bases between them. DNA of the CDR3: TGCGCCAGCAGCTTGGATCCAGCACGGGCAGGGGAGCAGTTCTTC. Encoded protein: CASSLDPARAGEQFF.

This chain connects TRBV10-3 to TRBJ1-1, with 10 bases identical to TRBD1. The V gene's germline CDR1 is ENHRY and CDR2 SYGVKD. V lost 6 bases to trimming and J lost 10 bases; unmatched junction nucleotides: 8. CDR3 length: 13 amino acids. This CDR3 reads CAIRGTGDGGAFF. The CDR3 DNA reads TGTGCCATCAGGGGGACAGGGGACGGGGGAGCTTTCTTT.

The chain uses TRBV6-5 and TRBJ1-2; D gene uncertain. The CDR3 runs 15 residues. Germline CDR1 is MNHEY and CDR2 is SVGAGI. Trimming left V 0 bases short and J 1 base short, with 9 bases between. CDR3 sequence reads: CASSYSRRSNYGYTF. CDR3 DNA sequence: TGTGCCAGCAGTTACTCTAGACGGAGTAACTATGGCTACACCTTC.